This TCR beta chain was documented in a study of cytomegalovirus exposure and HLA in healthy donors. Overall study results and limits: The study listed under 200 cytomegalovirus-associated TCR beta chains.

It was the roughly 130-subject validation cohort, separate from the approximately 690-subject first cohort, to which the donors belonged. Libraries were prepared by immunoSEQ multiplex PCR; TCRdb keeps only in-frame clonotypes and omits some of them. The table records some 150,000 clones, approximately 87% of them present only once. With 6 bases removed from V and 1 base from J, the gap between germline ends came to 15 bases. Germline V gives CDR1 MNHNY, CDR2 SVGAGI (reference sequence). The CDR3 is 15 amino acids. About this clone: What it binds is unknown.

The TCR was taken from a woman in her twenties or thirties in good health and CMV-seronegative. J is TRBJ2-5 and V is TRBV6-6, with D tentatively TRBD1 (6 bases). Sequencing input: PBMCs. CDR3 sequence (DNA): TGTGCCAGCAGAGACAGGTGGGGTTCCCAAGAGACCCAGTACTTC. Its protein is CASRDRWGSQETQYF.